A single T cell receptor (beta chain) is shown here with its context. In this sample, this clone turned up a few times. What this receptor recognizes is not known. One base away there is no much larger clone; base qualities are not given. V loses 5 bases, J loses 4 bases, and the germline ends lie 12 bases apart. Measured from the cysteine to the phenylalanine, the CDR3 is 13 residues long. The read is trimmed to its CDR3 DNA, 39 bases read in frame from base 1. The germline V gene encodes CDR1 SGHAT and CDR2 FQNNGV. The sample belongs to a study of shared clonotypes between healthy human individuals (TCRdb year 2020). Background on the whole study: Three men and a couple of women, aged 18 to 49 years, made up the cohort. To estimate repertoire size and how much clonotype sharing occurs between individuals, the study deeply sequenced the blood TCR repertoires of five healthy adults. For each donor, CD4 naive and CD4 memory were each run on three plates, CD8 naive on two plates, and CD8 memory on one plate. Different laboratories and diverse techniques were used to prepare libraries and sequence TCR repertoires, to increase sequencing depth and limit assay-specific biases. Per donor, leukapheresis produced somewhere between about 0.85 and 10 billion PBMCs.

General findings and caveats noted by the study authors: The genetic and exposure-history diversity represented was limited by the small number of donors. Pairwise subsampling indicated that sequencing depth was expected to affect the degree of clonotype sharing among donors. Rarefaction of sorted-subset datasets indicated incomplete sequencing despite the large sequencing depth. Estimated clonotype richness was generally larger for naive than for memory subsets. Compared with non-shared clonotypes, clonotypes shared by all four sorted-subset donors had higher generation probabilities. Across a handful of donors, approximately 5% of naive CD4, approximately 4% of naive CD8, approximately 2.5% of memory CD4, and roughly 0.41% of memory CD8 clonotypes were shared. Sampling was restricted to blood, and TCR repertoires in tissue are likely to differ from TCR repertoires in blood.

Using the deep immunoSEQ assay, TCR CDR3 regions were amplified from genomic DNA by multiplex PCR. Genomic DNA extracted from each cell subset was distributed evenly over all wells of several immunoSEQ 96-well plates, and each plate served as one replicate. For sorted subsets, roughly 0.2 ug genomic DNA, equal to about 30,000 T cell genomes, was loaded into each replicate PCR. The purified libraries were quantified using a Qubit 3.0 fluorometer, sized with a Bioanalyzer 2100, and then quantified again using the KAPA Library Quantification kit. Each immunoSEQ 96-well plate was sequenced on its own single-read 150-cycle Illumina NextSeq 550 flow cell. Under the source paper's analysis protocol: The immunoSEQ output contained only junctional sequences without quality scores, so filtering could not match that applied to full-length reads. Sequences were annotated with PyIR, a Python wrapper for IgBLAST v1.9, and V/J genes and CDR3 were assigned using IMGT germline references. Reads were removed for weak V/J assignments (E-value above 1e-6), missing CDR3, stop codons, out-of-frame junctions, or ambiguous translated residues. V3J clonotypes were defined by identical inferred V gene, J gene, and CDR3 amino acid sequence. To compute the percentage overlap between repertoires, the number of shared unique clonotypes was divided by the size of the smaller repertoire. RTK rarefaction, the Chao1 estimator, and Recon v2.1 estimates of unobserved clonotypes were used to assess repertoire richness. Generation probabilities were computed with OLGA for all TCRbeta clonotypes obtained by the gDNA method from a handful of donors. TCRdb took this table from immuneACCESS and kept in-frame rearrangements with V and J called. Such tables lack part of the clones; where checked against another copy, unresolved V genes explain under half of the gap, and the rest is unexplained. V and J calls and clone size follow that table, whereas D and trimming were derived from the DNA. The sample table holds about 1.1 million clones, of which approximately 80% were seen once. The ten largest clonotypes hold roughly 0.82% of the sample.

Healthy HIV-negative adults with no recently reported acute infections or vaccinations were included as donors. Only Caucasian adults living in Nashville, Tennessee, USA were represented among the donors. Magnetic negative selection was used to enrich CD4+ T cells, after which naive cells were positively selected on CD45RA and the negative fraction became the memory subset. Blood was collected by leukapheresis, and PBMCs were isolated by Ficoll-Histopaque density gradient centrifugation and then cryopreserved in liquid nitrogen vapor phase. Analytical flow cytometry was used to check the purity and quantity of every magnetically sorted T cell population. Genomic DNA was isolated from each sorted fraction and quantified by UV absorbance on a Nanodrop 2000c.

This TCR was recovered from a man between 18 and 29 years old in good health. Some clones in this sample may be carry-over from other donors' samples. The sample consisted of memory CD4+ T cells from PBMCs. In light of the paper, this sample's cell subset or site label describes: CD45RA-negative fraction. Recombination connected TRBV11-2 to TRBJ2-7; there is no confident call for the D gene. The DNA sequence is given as TGTGCCAGCAGCGGGCAGGAAATATACGAGCAGTACTTC. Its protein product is CASSGQEIYEQYF. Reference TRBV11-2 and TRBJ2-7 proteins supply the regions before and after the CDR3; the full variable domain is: EAGVAQSPRYKIIEKRQSVAFWCNPISGHATLYWYQQILGQGPKLLIQFQNNGVVDDSQLPKDRFSAERLKGVDSTLKIQPAKLEDSAVYLCASSGQEIYEQYFGPGTRLTVT.